The rows below give T cell receptor beta chains drawn from one sample of a study of blood T cell repertoires in COVID-19. Repertoires were generated with immunoSEQ multiplex PCR, while TCRdb's copy carries only in-frame clones and drops some. The sample includes 250,000 or so clones, 85% seen only once; the top ten take 6% to 7%. The sequenced sample was peripheral blood. These receptor sequences come from a woman aged 55-69 years with active or convalescent COVID-19. CDR3s include the opening cysteine and the closing phenylalanine or tryptophan. Not every row has a clone size; where given, it reads once, few, many or a size class.

v_call: TRBV12-3/TRBV12-4
clone_size: -
cdr3_aa: CASSIFELEQYF

v_call: TRBV9
clone_size: -
cdr3_aa: CASSDSGSITDTQYF

v_call: TRBV6-5
clone_size: -
cdr3_aa: CASSLNRGGEAFF

v_call: TRBV9
clone_size: -
cdr3_aa: CASSSGQGGQPQHF

v_call: TRBV7-8
clone_size: once
cdr3_aa: CASSAPGQGDYEQYF

v_call: TRBV19
clone_size: few
cdr3_aa: CASSPRTSGGALGNEQFF

v_call: TRBV5-1
clone_size: -
cdr3_aa: CASRTGTGQETQYF

v_call: TRBV4-2
clone_size: -
cdr3_aa: CASSQFRGSSYEQYF

v_call: TRBV19
clone_size: -
cdr3_aa: CASSAKGAGRETQYF

v_call: TRBV5-5
clone_size: -
cdr3_aa: CASSRTANPNEKLFF

v_call: TRBV2
clone_size: once
cdr3_aa: CASATQQALLTNKLDYGYTF

v_call: TRBV5-1
clone_size: -
cdr3_aa: CASTYGQGAGYNEQFF

v_call: TRBV5-1
clone_size: few
cdr3_aa: CASTPPGSYEQYF

v_call: TRBV5-1
clone_size: -
cdr3_aa: CASSLGAGVGGNTIYF

v_call: TRBV24-1
clone_size: -
cdr3_aa: CATSDLGTSHGYTF

v_call: TRBV6-5
clone_size: -
cdr3_aa: CASTPSGGTEAFF

v_call: TRBV19
clone_size: -
cdr3_aa: CASRPGQGNEKLFF

v_call: TRBV5-1
clone_size: -
cdr3_aa: CASSLVPPGTEAFF

v_call: TRBV14
clone_size: few
cdr3_aa: CASSQGQGSSYEQYF

v_call: TRBV19
clone_size: -
cdr3_aa: CASSRGQETQYF

v_call: TRBV20-1
clone_size: -
cdr3_aa: CSAAPESEQFF

v_call: TRBV5-1
clone_size: -
cdr3_aa: CASSEEGLLWGYTF

v_call: TRBV2
clone_size: once
cdr3_aa: CASTEWSEAFF

v_call: TRBV6-5
clone_size: -
cdr3_aa: CASTKGFGSGELFF

v_call: TRBV7-9
clone_size: many
cdr3_aa: CASSWRQIETNTGELFF

v_call: TRBV5-1
clone_size: -
cdr3_aa: CASSLIGQYYGYTF

v_call: TRBV2
clone_size: -
cdr3_aa: CASSGGTSDYEQYF

v_call: TRBV7-6
clone_size: once
cdr3_aa: CASSSNEGKIIGYTF

v_call: TRBV6-1
clone_size: -
cdr3_aa: CASSGTRVKSSYNSPLHF

v_call: TRBV28
clone_size: -
cdr3_aa: CASSSNTLAGGYNEQFF

v_call: TRBV19
clone_size: -
cdr3_aa: CASSSLRGSAVDNEQFF

v_call: TRBV6-5
clone_size: -
cdr3_aa: CASTSSGGAQPQHF

v_call: TRBV4-2
clone_size: -
cdr3_aa: CASRSTPSGGPQTQYF

v_call: TRBV3-1/TRBV3-2
clone_size: few
cdr3_aa: CASSQGTGFTDTQYF

v_call: TRBV6-5
clone_size: -
cdr3_aa: CASTLDRPSTDTQYF

v_call: TRBV7-2
clone_size: -
cdr3_aa: CASSLARRGSSGSPLHF